The rows below give T cell receptor beta chains drawn from one sample of a study of blood T cell repertoires in COVID-19. Repertoires were generated with immunoSEQ multiplex PCR, while TCRdb's copy carries only in-frame clones and drops some. Among around 400,000 clones listed, around 87% were seen once. The sequencing input was peripheral blood. These receptors were taken from a woman aged 60-70 years with COVID-19, enrolled during active disease. Each CDR3 is given with its conserved first and last residue. The order of the fields is D gene, V gene, clone size, J gene, CDR3 protein, CDR3 DNA. D genes are given only for firm matches. Size is omitted from some rows. Given values are once, few, many or a class for expanded clones.

D gene: TRBD2
V gene: TRBV11-2
clone size: NA
J gene: TRBJ2-1
CDR3 protein: CASSIRTSGGPYNEQFF
CDR3 DNA: TGTGCCAGCAGCATCAGGACTAGCGGGGGCCCGTACAATGAGCAGTTCTTC

D gene: TRBD1
V gene: TRBV6-5
clone size: once
J gene: TRBJ1-5
CDR3 protein: CASWGQPNQPQHF
CDR3 DNA: TGTGCCAGTTGGGGACAGCCCAATCAGCCCCAGCATTTT

D gene: NA
V gene: TRBV16
clone size: NA
J gene: TRBJ1-1
CDR3 protein: CASSQSPGRGNTEAFF
CDR3 DNA: TGTGCCAGCAGCCAATCCCCGGGGAGGGGGAACACTGAAGCTTTCTTT

D gene: TRBD1
V gene: TRBV28
clone size: NA
J gene: TRBJ1-6
CDR3 protein: CASSPTDRVDSPLHF
CDR3 DNA: TGTGCCAGCAGTCCGACGGACAGGGTAGATTCACCCCTCCACTTT

D gene: TRBD2
V gene: TRBV7-6
clone size: NA
J gene: TRBJ2-3
CDR3 protein: CASSDRTSGSYTQYF
CDR3 DNA: TGTGCCAGCAGCGATCGGACTAGCGGGAGTTATACGCAGTATTTT

D gene: NA
V gene: TRBV6-5
clone size: NA
J gene: TRBJ2-7
CDR3 protein: CASSFRQVAYEQYF
CDR3 DNA: TGTGCCAGCAGTTTTCGACAGGTCGCCTACGAGCAGTACTTC

D gene: NA
V gene: TRBV30
clone size: NA
J gene: TRBJ2-7
CDR3 protein: CAWSVTSSSEQYF
CDR3 DNA: TGTGCCTGGAGTGTAACTAGTAGTAGCGAGCAGTACTTC

D gene: NA
V gene: TRBV12-3/TRBV12-4
clone size: NA
J gene: TRBJ1-5
CDR3 protein: CASSSDSYQPQHF
CDR3 DNA: TGTGCCAGCAGTTCCGACAGCTATCAGCCCCAGCATTTT

D gene: NA
V gene: TRBV18
clone size: NA
J gene: TRBJ2-7
CDR3 protein: CASSRKQDEQYF
CDR3 DNA: TGTGCCAGCTCCAGGAAACAGGACGAGCAGTACTTC

D gene: TRBD1
V gene: TRBV20-1
clone size: NA
J gene: TRBJ1-2
CDR3 protein: CSASFVRGQRGYTF
CDR3 DNA: TGCAGTGCTAGTTTCGTCAGGGGGCAGCGGGGCTACACCTTC

D gene: TRBD1
V gene: TRBV2
clone size: NA
J gene: TRBJ1-1
CDR3 protein: CASNHGQGATEAFF
CDR3 DNA: TGTGCCAGCAACCACGGACAGGGGGCGACTGAAGCTTTCTTT